This T cell receptor (beta chain) emerged from a study of memory CD4+ T cells and cytomegalovirus serostatus. Findings and limits, study-wide: A US-trained random forest predicted CMV serostatus with median AUC around 0.92.

The sort gate was single viable CD3+CD4+CD8-CD45RO+ cells for memory CD4+ T cells. Sequencing was performed with immunoSEQ multiplex PCR; in TCRdb, only in-frame clones are kept and a portion is missing. The sample carries approximately 40,000 clones, over 70% recorded once. The CDR3 loop spans 13 amino acids. CDR1 is KGHSY and CDR2 is FQNENV in the germline V gene. V was clipped by 4 bases and J by 8 bases, with 12 bases between them. As for this clone: Its cognate antigen is unknown.

The J gene is TRBJ1-5, the V gene TRBV16; D gene unclear. The TCR originated in an adult in good health and CMV-seronegative. The sequencing input was memory CD4+ T cells from blood. In nucleotides, the CDR3 is TGTGCCAGCAGCCCACTCCCCGTAGAGCCCCAGCATTTT. Translated, it gives CASSPLPVEPQHF.